The sequence of this TCR beta chain was determined in a study of blood T cell repertoires in COVID-19. This CDR3 comprises 15 residues. The V gene end was trimmed by 4 bases and the J gene end by 0 bases; junction bases not matched to a gene: 1. The germline CDR1 and CDR2 sequences are MDHEN and SYDVKM. Assay: immunoSEQ multiplex PCR; the TCRdb copy retains only in-frame clones and omits some. The table lists a few hundred thousand clones, roughly 80% of them singletons. Material: PBMCs or T cells enriched from blood (not recorded which). This receptor was identified in a man aged 45-65 years who had recovered from COVID-19. V gene TRBV28 combines with J gene TRBJ2-2; 8 bases align to TRBD1. Written as DNA, the CDR3 is TGTGCCAGCAGTTCGACAGGGGCGAACACCGGGGAGCTGTTTTTT. This translates into CASSSTGANTGELFF.